This T cell receptor beta chain was sequenced in a study of blood T cell repertoires in COVID-19. Only in-frame clones appear in the TCRdb table, and some are missing; sequencing was by immunoSEQ multiplex PCR. Seen here are 110,000 to 150,000 clones, around 82% observed once, and the top ten hold approximately 6%. The source is a woman aged 45-59 years who had recovered from COVID-19. The material sequenced was PBMCs or T cells enriched from blood (not recorded which).

The CDR3 nucleotides are TGTGCCAGTAGTATAGGGGGCGGGAAAGCAGGGGCCAACGTCCTGACTTTC. Protein product: CASSIGGGKAGANVLTF. The chain uses TRBV19 and TRBJ2-6, with a tentative D call TRBD2 (6 bases). The length of the CDR3 is 17 residues. The V gene's germline CDR1 is LNHDA and CDR2 SQIVND (reference sequence). V lost 1 base and J lost 4, with 14 bases in between.